These 28 T cell receptor beta chains originate from one sample sequenced in a study of blood T cell repertoires in COVID-19. TCRdb keeps only in-frame clones here, not all; method: immunoSEQ multiplex PCR. The sample yields under 350,000 clones, roughly 86% seen once. The sequenced sample was peripheral blood. These receptors originate from a man between 18 and 29 years old with active or convalescent COVID-19.

The genes are TRBV9 and TRBJ2-2; D not resolved. Looked up from germline, CDR1 is SGDLS and CDR2 is YYNGEE. CDR3 length: 16 residues. V lost 0 bases to trimming and J lost 1 base, with 10 bases between them. CDR3 loop: CASSVAIAQNTGELFF. For the CDR3, the DNA is TGTGCCAGCAGCGTAGCAATAGCCCAGAACACCGGGGAGCTGTTTTTT. Full variable domain (missing parts from reference TRBV9 and TRBJ2-2): DSGVTQTPKHLITATGQRVTLRCSPRSGDLSVYWYQQSLDQGLQFLIQYYNGEERAKGNILERFSAQQFPDLHSELNLSSLELGDSALYFCASSVAIAQNTGELFFGEGSRLTVL.

The chain is built from TRBV24-1 and TRBJ2-2; unclear D gene. This CDR3 has 13 residues. Germline assignment: CDR1 KGHDR and CDR2 SFDVKD. V dropped 10 bases and J dropped 3 bases, with 11 bases sitting between them. CDR3 sequence reads: CATSPGYTGELFF. CDR3 DNA: TGTGCCACTTCCCCCGGGTACACCGGGGAGCTGTTTTTT.

This chain uses TRBV13 with TRBJ2-1; 7 nucleotides match TRBD1. From germline, CDR1 is PRHDT and CDR2 FYEKMQ (reference sequence). Trimming took 0 bases from V and 12 from J; bases not matched to a gene: 2. The CDR3 totals 12 residues. CDR3 sequence: CASSLGNRGQFF. For the CDR3, the DNA is TGTGCCAGCAGCTTAGGTAACAGGGGGCAGTTCTTC.

The rearrangement joins TRBV12-5 to TRBJ1-5; tentative D call: TRBD1 (5 bases). Trimming left V 0 bases short and J 7 bases short, with 10 bases between. Germline loops: CDR1 LGHNT, CDR2 FRNRAP. This CDR3 is built from 14 residues. CDR3 DNA sequence: TGTGCTAGTGGTTTGGTACCCGGGGGACAGCCCCAGCATTTT. Amino acid sequence: CASGLVPGGQPQHF.

This chain links TRBV6-5 with TRBJ2-5; 9 nucleotides line up with TRBD2. This CDR3 spans 16 amino acids. CDR1 MNHEY and CDR2 SVGAGI come from the germline V gene. The V gene end was trimmed by 2 bases and the J gene end by 1 base; junction bases not matched to a gene: 5. The CDR3 is CASSYVTSGGQETQYF. DNA of the CDR3: TGTGCCAGCAGTTACGTGACTAGCGGTGGCCAAGAGACCCAGTACTTC.

The chain joins TRBV14 to TRBJ1-5; D remains unclear. This CDR3 has 13 residues. The germline V gene has CDR1 SGHDN and CDR2 FVKESK. The V gene lost 1 base and the J gene lost 6 bases, with 7 bases spanning the gap. The CDR3 is CASSQGGSQPQHF. Written as DNA, the CDR3 is TGTGCCAGCAGCCAAGGAGGTTCTCAGCCCCAGCATTTT. The full variable domain, completed using reference TRBV14 and TRBJ1-5, is EAGVTQFPSHSVIEKGQTVTLRCDPISGHDNLYWYRRVMGKEIKFLLHFVKESKQDESGMPNNRFLAERTGGTYSTLKVQPAELEDSGVYFCASSQGGSQPQHFGDGTRLSIL.

This clone was seen a single time. V is TRBV5-1 and J is TRBJ2-1; D is possibly TRBD2 (5 bases). Germline V gene sequence: CDR1 SGHRS, CDR2 YFSETQ. This CDR3 contains 14 residues. The V and J ends lost 7 bases and 9 bases respectively, with 20 bases between them. The CDR3 DNA reads as TGCGCCAGCGGAGAAAGATGGACTTTCCGTGAGCAGTTCTTC. It encodes CASGERWTFREQFF.

The CDR3 DNA reads as TGTGCCAGCAGCGTAGTCCCCGGGGGGGGAGGTGAGCAGTTCTTC. It is translated as CASSVVPGGGGEQFF. The rearrangement links TRBV9 to TRBJ2-1; TRBD2 matches 8 bases. The germline V gene has CDR1 SGDLS and CDR2 YYNGEE. V shed 0 bases and J 9 bases; nucleotides not matched to a gene: 8. CDR3 size: 15 residues.

V and J are TRBV2 and TRBJ1-5; TRBD1 might be the D (5 bases). V shed 1 base and J shed 5 bases, with 9 bases lying between them. The CDR3 totals 14 residues. Germline V gene data show CDR1 as SNHLY and CDR2 as FYNNEI. The CDR3 DNA is TGTGCCAGCAGTGAAGTCGGGGGTTATCAGCCCCAGCATTTT. It codes for CASSEVGGYQPQHF. Combining the CDR3 with reference TRBV2 and TRBJ1-5 gives the whole variable domain EPEVTQTPSHQVTQMGQEVILRCVPISNHLYFYWYRQILGQKVEFLVSFYNNEISEKSEIFDDQFSVERPDGSNFTLKIRSTKLEDSAMYFCASSEVGGYQPQHFGDGTRLSIL.

The sample holds a few counts of this clone. The rearrangement links TRBV4-2 to TRBJ1-2; D remains ambiguous. Germline CDR1 is LGHNA and CDR2 is YNFKEQ. The V end lost 0 bases, the J end lost 4 bases, and 6 bases lay between the germline ends. CDR3 length equals 13 residues. CDR3 DNA sequence: TGTGCCAGCAGCCAAGAAATTCGCTATGGCTACACCTTC. Its protein is CASSQEIRYGYTF.

The V gene is TRBV27, the J gene TRBJ1-1; D uncertain. This CDR3 region has 17 residues. The V end lost 0 bases, the J end lost 4 bases, and 18 bases lay between the germline ends. CDR1 and CDR2 from the germline V gene are MNHEY and SMNVEV (reference sequence). Here the CDR3 reads CASSLSGTTGGSTEAFF. CDR3 nucleotide sequence: TGTGCCAGCAGTTTATCAGGCACGACGGGCGGGAGCACTGAAGCTTTCTTT.

The chain employs TRBV27 and TRBJ2-7, with 8 nucleotides matching TRBD2. The germline V gene encodes CDR1 MNHEY and CDR2 SMNVEV (reference sequence). The V and J ends lost 5 bases and 1 base, in that order; junction bases with no gene match: 7. The CDR3 is made up of 15 amino acids. The CDR3 DNA sequence: TGTGCCAGCAGTCAAGAGACTAGCGCATCCTACGAGCAGTACTTC. This encodes CASSQETSASYEQYF.

This chain links TRBV4-2 with TRBJ1-2; D remains ambiguous. The CDR3 loop spans 13 amino acids. Germline CDR1 reads LGHNA; CDR2 reads YNFKEQ. Trimming removed 0 bases from V and 8 bases from J, with 10 bases in between. CDR3 sequence reads: CASSQEPGEGYTF. The CDR3 nucleotides are TGTGCCAGCAGCCAAGAACCCGGGGAGGGCTACACCTTC.

V and J are TRBV10-3 and TRBJ1-2; 8 bases are a match to TRBD1. From germline, CDR1 is ENHRY and CDR2 SYGVKD. The CDR3 is 14 residues long. J lost 2 bases, V lost 5 bases, and 4 bases had no gene match. In nucleotides, the CDR3 is TGTGCCATCAGTCTGACAGGGGCGAACTATGGCTACACCTTC. It codes for CAISLTGANYGYTF.

The genes are TRBV20-1 and TRBJ1-1; possible D gene TRBD1, 6 bases. Trimming removed 3 bases from V and 4 bases from J, with 15 bases in between. This CDR3 comprises 14 residues. Germline values: CDR1 DFQATT, CDR2 SNEGSKA (reference sequence). DNA of the CDR3: TGCAGTGCTAGTACAGGGATAGTGGGCACTGAAGCTTTCTTT. Amino acids: CSASTGIVGTEAFF.

The rearrangement joins TRBV19 to TRBJ2-2, with 11 bases matching TRBD2. Germline-derived CDR1 and CDR2 are LNHDA and SQIVND (reference sequence). J gave up 3 bases and V 8 bases, and 2 bases lay outside the gene matches. CDR3 length equals 14 residues. Written as DNA, the CDR3 is TGTGCCAGTCAGGGACTAGCGGACACCGGGGAGCTGTTTTTT. It translates to CASQGLADTGELFF.

The chain is built from TRBV19 and TRBJ1-5; D is uncertain. This CDR3 is built from 14 residues. Per germline, CDR1 LNHDA and CDR2 SQIVND (reference sequence). Trimming left V 6 bases short and J 4 bases short, with 13 bases between. CDR3 region: CASSPSGRNQPQHF. CDR3 nucleotides: TGTGCCAGTAGCCCTTCGGGTCGGAATCAGCCCCAGCATTTT.

This chain uses TRBV7-9 with TRBJ1-4; 7 positions match TRBD1. CDR3 length equals 12 residues. Germline CDR1 and CDR2: SEHNR and FQNEAQ (reference sequence). The V gene end was trimmed by 9 bases and the J gene end by 8 bases; junction bases not matched to a gene: 6. The CDR3 DNA reads as TGTGCCAGTTCGACAGGGAACGAAAAACTGTTTTTT. Translated: CASSTGNEKLFF.

This rearrangement joins TRBV12-5 to TRBJ2-2, with 10 bases lining up with TRBD1. V was clipped by 3 bases and J by 4 bases; unmatched bases: 14. From germline, CDR1 is LGHNT and CDR2 FRNRAP. This CDR3 comprises 19 residues. CDR3 coding DNA: TGTGCTAGTGGTTTCCTTACCCAAGGACAGGGGGGAACCACCGGGGAGCTGTTTTTT. This encodes CASGFLTQGQGGTTGELFF.

V and J are TRBV9 and TRBJ2-1; 7 nucleotides align to TRBD2. The CDR3 contains 16 residues. After removal of 3 bases from V and 8 bases from J, the junction contained 14 bases not matched to a gene. The germline gives CDR1 SGDLS, CDR2 YYNGEE. The CDR3 here is CASSGGPGLLLDEQFF. DNA of the CDR3: TGTGCCAGCAGCGGAGGACCGGGACTACTTTTGGATGAGCAGTTCTTC.

This chain links TRBV28 with TRBJ1-4; D gene uncertain. Trimming pared 3 bases from V and 3 bases from J, leaving 14 bases between. The CDR3 consists of 16 residues. CDR1 and CDR2 (germline): MDHEN, SYDVKM. CDR3 bases: TGTGCCAGCAGTTTTGTTAACGGGTCCCCTAATGAAAAACTGTTTTTT. Protein sequence: CASSFVNGSPNEKLFF.

The rearrangement uses TRBV7-2 and TRBJ1-2; D unresolved. CDR1 is SGHTA and CDR2 is FQGNSA in the germline V gene. The germline V and J ends were trimmed by 1 base and 2 bases, with 8 bases remaining between them. This CDR3 has 14 amino acids. The CDR3 sequence is CASSLVQLNYGYTF. CDR3 in DNA: TGTGCCAGCAGCTTAGTTCAACTAAACTATGGCTACACCTTC.

The sample holds one count of this clone. The genes are TRBV19 and TRBJ2-1, with 8 bases identical to TRBD1. Germline assignment: CDR1 LNHDA and CDR2 SQIVND (reference sequence). CDR3 length equals 16 residues. V was pared by 2 bases and J by 2 bases, with 5 bases of the junction left unmatched. Written as DNA, the CDR3 is TGTGCCAGTAGTATAATGGACAGGGAACCCTACAATGAGCAGTTCTTC. As protein: CASSIMDREPYNEQFF.

This clone was recorded only once. The chain carries TRBV19 and TRBJ1-5; 9 bases map to TRBD1. Germline trimming cut 6 bases from V and 6 bases from J; bases unmatched to any gene: 6. The CDR3 has 14 amino acids. In germline, CDR1 is LNHDA, CDR2 SQIVND (reference sequence). CDR3: CASRTGGGVQPQHF. In DNA form, the CDR3 reads TGTGCCAGTAGGACAGGGGGGGGCGTTCAGCCCCAGCATTTT.

The CDR3 DNA follows: TGTGCCAGTAACCCTGGAACGGGTCCCAATCAGCCCCAGCATTTT. This translates into CASNPGTGPNQPQHF. This chain links TRBV19 with TRBJ1-5; D is undetermined. Germline CDR1 LNHDA, CDR2 SQIVND (reference sequence). The CDR3 covers 15 residues. Between the trimmed V and J ends, which lost 7 bases and 3 bases, there was a span of 16 bases.

The V gene is TRBV28, the J gene TRBJ2-3, with D possibly TRBD2 on 6 matching bases. This CDR3 is 14 amino acids long. The V gene lost 7 bases and the J gene lost 0 bases, with 11 bases spanning the gap. Germline V gene data show CDR1 as MDHEN and CDR2 as SYDVKM. The chain's CDR3 is CASKPAGSTDTQYF. CDR3 DNA sequence: TGTGCCAGCAAACCAGCGGGTAGCACAGATACGCAGTATTTT.

The sample holds one count of this clone. V usage is TRBV28 and J usage is TRBJ2-5, with TRBD2 identical over 9 bases. The germline CDR1 and CDR2 sequences are MDHEN and SYDVKM. Unmatched junction bases numbered 10, after V lost 3 bases and J lost 5 bases. This CDR3 is 16 amino acids long. The CDR3 coding sequence is TGTGCCAGCAGTTTCGTTTCGCGGGGGGGCCGGGAGACCCAGTACTTC. This sequence encodes CASSFVSRGGRETQYF. Full variable domain (missing parts from reference TRBV28 and TRBJ2-5): DVKVTQSSRYLVKRTGEKVFLECVQDMDHENMFWYRQDPGLGLRLIYFSYDVKMKEKGDIPEGYSVSREKKERFSLILESASTNQTSMYLCASSFVSRGGRETQYFGPGTRLLVL.

The rearrangement uses TRBV3-1 (or the pseudogene TRBV3-2) and TRBJ2-7, with a tentative D call TRBD2 (7 bases). V shed 4 bases and J shed 7 bases, with 17 bases lying between them. The CDR3 sequence is 14 residues long. Germline V lookup: CDR1 LGHDT, CDR2 YNNKEL (reference sequence). CDR3 nucleotides: TGTGCCAGCAGCCCTCCCGGGGGGCTGGGGGAGCAGTACTTC. Amino acid sequence: CASSPPGGLGEQYF.